This T cell receptor (beta chain) stems from a study of blood T cell repertoires in COVID-19. This table comes from immunoSEQ multiplex PCR, and its TCRdb copy is limited to in-frame clones, with some not included. Among 150,000 to 250,000 clones listed, around 80% were seen once. This CDR3 contains 16 residues. The V end was cut by 1 base, the J end by 6 bases, with 16 bases between. The germline gives CDR1 PRHDT, CDR2 FYEKMQ (reference sequence). The chain recombines TRBV13 with TRBJ2-1, with a weak D call TRBD2 (5 bases). The TCR sequence derives from a human donor with acute or convalescent COVID-19. The donor label of this sample is uncertain. The sample comprised peripheral blood. The CDR3 reads CASSLESLAVSNEQFF. Written as DNA, the CDR3 is TGTGCCAGCAGCTTAGAATCCCTAGCTGTAAGCAATGAGCAGTTCTTC. The entire variable domain, with the rest obtained from reference TRBV13 and TRBJ2-1, is as follows: AAGVIQSPRHLIKEKRETATLKCYPIPRHDTVYWYQQGPGQDPQFLISFYEKMQSDKGSIPDRFSAQQFSDYHSELNMSSLELGDSALYFCASSLESLAVSNEQFFGPGTRLTVL.